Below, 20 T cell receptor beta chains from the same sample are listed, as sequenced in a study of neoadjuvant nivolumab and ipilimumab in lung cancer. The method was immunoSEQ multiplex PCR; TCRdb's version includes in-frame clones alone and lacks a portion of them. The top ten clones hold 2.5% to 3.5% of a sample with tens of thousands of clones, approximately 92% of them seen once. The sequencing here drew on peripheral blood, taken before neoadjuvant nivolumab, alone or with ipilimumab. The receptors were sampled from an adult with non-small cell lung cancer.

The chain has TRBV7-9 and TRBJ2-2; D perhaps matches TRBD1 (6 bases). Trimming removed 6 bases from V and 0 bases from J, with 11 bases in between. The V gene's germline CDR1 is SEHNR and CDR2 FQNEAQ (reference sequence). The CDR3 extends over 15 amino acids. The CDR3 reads CASRTGTPNTGELFF. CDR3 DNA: TGTGCCAGCAGAACCGGGACACCGAACACCGGGGAGCTGTTTTTT. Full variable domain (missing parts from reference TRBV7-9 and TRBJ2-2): DTGVSQNPRHKITKRGQNVTFRCDPISEHNRLYWYRQTLGQGPEFLTYFQNEAQLEKSRLLSDRFSAERPKGSFSTLEIQRTEQGDSAMYLCASRTGTPNTGELFFGEGSRLTVL.

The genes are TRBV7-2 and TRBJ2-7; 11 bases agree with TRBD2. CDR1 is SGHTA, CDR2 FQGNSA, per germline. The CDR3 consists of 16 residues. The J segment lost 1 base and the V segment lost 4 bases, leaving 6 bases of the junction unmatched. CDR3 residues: CASSSASGRSSYEQYF. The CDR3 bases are TGTGCCAGCAGCTCTGCTAGCGGGAGGTCTTCCTACGAGCAGTACTTC.

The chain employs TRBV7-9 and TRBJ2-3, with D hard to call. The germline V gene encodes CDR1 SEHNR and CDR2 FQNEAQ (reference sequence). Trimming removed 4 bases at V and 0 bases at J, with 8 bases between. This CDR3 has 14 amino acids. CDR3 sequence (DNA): TGTGCCAGCAGCTACGGACCAAGCACAGATACGCAGTATTTT. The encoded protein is CASSYGPSTDTQYF. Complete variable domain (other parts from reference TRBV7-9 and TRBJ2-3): DTGVSQNPRHKITKRGQNVTFRCDPISEHNRLYWYRQTLGQGPEFLTYFQNEAQLEKSRLLSDRFSAERPKGSFSTLEIQRTEQGDSAMYLCASSYGPSTDTQYFGPGTRLTVL.

CDR3 nucleotide sequence: TGCGCCAGCAGCGGGGGCGGGGTGGCGGCGTCCGAGCAGTACTTC. Residues: CASSGGGVAASEQYF. The chain links TRBV5-1 to TRBJ2-7, with D perhaps being TRBD1 or TRBD2 (6 bases each). The CDR3 runs 15 residues. Germline CDR1 is SGHRS and CDR2 is YFSETQ. Between the trimmed V and J ends, which lost 4 bases and 6 bases, there was a span of 20 bases.

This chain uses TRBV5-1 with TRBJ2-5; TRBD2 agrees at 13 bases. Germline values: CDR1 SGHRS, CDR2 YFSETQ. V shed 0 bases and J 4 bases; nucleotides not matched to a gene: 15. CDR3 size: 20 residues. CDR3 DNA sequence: TGCGCCAGCAGCTTGGCCGTTACTAGCGGGAGGGTAGCCTTAGGAGAGACCCAGTACTTC. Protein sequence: CASSLAVTSGRVALGETQYF. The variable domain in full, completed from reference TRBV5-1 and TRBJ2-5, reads KAGVTQTPRYLIKTRGQQVTLSCSPISGHRSVSWYQQTPGQGLQFLFEYFSETQRNKGNFPGRFSGRQFSNSRSEMNVSTLELGDSALYLCASSLAVTSGRVALGETQYFGPGTRLLVL.

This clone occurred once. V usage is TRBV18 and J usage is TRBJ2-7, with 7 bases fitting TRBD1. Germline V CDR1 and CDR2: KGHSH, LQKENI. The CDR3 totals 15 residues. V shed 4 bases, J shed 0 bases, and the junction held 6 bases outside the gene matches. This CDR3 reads CASSQGANPSYEQYF. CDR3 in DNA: TGTGCCAGCTCACAGGGGGCGAATCCCTCCTACGAGCAGTACTTC. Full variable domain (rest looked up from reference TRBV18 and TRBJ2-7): NAGVMQNPRHLVRRRGQEARLRCSPMKGHSHVYWYRQLPEEGLKFMVYLQKENIIDESGMPKERFSAEFPKEGPSILRIQQVVRGDSAAYFCASSQGANPSYEQYFGPGTRLTVT.

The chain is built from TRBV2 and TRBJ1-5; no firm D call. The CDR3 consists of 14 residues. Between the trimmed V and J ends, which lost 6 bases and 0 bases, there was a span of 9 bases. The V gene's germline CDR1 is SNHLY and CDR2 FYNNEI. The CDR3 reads CASSQEYSNQPQHF. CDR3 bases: TGTGCCAGCAGCCAGGAGTATAGCAATCAGCCCCAGCATTTT. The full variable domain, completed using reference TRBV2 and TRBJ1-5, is EPEVTQTPSHQVTQMGQEVILRCVPISNHLYFYWYRQILGQKVEFLVSFYNNEISEKSEIFDDQFSVERPDGSNFTLKIRSTKLEDSAMYFCASSQEYSNQPQHFGDGTRLSIL.

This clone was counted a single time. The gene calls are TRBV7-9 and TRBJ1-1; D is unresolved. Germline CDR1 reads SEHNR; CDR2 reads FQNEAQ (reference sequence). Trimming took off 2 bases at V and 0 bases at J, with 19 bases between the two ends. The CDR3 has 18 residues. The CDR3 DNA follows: TGTGCCAGCAGCTTACCAGGTCTAAGCCTAAAGATGAACACTGAAGCTTTCTTT. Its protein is CASSLPGLSLKMNTEAFF.

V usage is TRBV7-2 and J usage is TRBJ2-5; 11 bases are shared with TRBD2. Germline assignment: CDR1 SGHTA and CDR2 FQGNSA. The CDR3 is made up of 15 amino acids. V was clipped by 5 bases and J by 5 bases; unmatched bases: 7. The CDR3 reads CASSPLAGAGETQYF. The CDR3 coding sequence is TGTGCCAGCAGCCCACTAGCGGGAGCCGGGGAGACCCAGTACTTC.

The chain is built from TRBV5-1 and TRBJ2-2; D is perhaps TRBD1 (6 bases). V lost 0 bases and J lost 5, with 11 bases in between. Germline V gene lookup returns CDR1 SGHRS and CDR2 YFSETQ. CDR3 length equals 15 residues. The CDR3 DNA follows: TGCGCCAGCAGCTTGGGGGCAGGGGTGACCGGGGAGCTGTTTTTT. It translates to CASSLGAGVTGELFF.

CDR3 nucleotides: TGCGCCAGCAGCTTGCGGCAGGGGATTGACACTGAAGCTTTCTTT. It codes for CASSLRQGIDTEAFF. This chain uses TRBV5-1 with TRBJ1-1, with D possibly TRBD1 on 6 matching bases. This CDR3 region has 15 residues. V was trimmed by 1 base and J by 3 bases, leaving 13 bases between them. Germline CDR1 SGHRS, CDR2 YFSETQ.

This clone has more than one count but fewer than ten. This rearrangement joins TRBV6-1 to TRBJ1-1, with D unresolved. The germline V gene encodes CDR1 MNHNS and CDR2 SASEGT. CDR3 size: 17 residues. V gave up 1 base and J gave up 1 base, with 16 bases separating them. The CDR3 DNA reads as TGTGCCAGCAGTGAAGAAGTCGAGGTCGGAGGGAACACTGAAGCTTTCTTT. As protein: CASSEEVEVGGNTEAFF.

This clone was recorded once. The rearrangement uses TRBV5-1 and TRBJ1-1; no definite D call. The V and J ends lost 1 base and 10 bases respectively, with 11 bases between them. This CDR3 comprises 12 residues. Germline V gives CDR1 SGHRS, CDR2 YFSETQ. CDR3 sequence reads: CASSLREGRAFF. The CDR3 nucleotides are TGCGCCAGCAGCTTGAGGGAGGGTCGAGCTTTCTTT.

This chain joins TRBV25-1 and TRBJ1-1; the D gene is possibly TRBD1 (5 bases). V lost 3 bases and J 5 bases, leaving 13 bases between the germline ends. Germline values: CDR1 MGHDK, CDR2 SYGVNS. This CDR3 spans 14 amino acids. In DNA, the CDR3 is TGTGCCAGCAGTGAGTTGGGGGAAGGGACTGAAGCTTTCTTT. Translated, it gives CASSELGEGTEAFF. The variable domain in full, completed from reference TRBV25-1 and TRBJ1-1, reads EADIYQTPRYLVIGTGKKITLECSQTMGHDKMYWYQQDPGMELHLIHYSYGVNSTEKGDLSSESTVSRIRTEHFPLTLESARPSHTSQYLCASSELGEGTEAFFGQGTRLTVV.

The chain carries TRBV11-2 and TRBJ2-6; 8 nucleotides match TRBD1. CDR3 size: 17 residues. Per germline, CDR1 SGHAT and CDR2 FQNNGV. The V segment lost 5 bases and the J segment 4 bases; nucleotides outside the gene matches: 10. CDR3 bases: TGTGCCAGCAGCCTGCAGGGGGCGGAGGCGGGGGCCAACGTCCTGACTTTC. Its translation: CASSLQGAEAGANVLTF. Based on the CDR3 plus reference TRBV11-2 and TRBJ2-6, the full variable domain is EAGVAQSPRYKIIEKRQSVAFWCNPISGHATLYWYQQILGQGPKLLIQFQNNGVVDDSQLPKDRFSAERLKGVDSTLKIQPAKLEDSAVYLCASSLQGAEAGANVLTFGAGSRLTVL.

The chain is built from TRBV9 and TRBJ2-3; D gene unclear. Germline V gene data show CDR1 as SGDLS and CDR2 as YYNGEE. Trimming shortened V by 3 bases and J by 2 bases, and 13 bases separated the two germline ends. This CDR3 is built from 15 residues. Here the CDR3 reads CASSASGGHTDTQYF. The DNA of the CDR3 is TGTGCCAGCAGCGCCTCCGGCGGCCACACAGATACGCAGTATTTT.

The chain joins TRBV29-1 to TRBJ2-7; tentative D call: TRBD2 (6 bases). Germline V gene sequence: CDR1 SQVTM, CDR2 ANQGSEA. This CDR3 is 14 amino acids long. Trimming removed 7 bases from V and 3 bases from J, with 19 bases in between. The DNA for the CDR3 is TGCAGCGAGGGCGGCGGGGAGGTCATCTACGAGCAGTACTTC. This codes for CSEGGGEVIYEQYF.

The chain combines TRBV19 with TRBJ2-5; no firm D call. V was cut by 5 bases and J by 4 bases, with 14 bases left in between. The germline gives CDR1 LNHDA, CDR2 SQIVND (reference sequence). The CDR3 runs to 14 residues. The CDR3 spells CASSSTDAPETQYF. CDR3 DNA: TGTGCCAGTAGTTCAACAGACGCCCCAGAGACCCAGTACTTC.

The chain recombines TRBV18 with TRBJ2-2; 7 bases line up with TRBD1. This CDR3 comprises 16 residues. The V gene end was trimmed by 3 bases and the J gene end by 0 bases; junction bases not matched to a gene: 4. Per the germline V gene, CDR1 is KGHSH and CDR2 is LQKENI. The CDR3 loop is CASSPVGQANTGELFF. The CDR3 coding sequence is TGTGCCAGCTCACCCGTTGGACAGGCGAACACCGGGGAGCTGTTTTTT. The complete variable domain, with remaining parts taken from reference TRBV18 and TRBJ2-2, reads NAGVMQNPRHLVRRRGQEARLRCSPMKGHSHVYWYRQLPEEGLKFMVYLQKENIIDESGMPKERFSAEFPKEGPSILRIQQVVRGDSAAYFCASSPVGQANTGELFFGEGSRLTVL.

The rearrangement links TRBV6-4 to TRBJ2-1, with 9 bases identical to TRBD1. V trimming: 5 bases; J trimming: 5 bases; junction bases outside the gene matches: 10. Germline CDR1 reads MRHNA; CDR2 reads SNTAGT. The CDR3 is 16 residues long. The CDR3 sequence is CASSPSAGTGNNEQFF. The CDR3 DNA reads TGTGCCAGCAGTCCCTCCGCCGGGACAGGGAACAATGAGCAGTTCTTC.